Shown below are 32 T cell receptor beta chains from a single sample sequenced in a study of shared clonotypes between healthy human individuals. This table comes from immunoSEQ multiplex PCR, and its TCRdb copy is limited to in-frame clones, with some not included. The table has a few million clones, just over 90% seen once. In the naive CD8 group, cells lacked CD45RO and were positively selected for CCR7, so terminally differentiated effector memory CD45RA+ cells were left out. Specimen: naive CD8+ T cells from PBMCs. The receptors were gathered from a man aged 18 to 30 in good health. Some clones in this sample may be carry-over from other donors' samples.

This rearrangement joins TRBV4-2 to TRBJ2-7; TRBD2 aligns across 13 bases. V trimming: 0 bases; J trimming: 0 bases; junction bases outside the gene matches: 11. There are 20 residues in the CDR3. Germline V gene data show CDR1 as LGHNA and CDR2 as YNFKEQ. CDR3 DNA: TGTGCCAGCAGCCAAGAAGCCACCCAGGGACTAGCGGGAAGCTCCTACGAGCAGTACTTC. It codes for CASSQEATQGLAGSSYEQYF.

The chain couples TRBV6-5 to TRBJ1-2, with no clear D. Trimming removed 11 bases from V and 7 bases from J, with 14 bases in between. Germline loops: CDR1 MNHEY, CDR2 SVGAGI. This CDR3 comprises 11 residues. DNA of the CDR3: TGTGCCCTCCATTGGGAGAGTGGCTACACCTTC. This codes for CALHWESGYTF.

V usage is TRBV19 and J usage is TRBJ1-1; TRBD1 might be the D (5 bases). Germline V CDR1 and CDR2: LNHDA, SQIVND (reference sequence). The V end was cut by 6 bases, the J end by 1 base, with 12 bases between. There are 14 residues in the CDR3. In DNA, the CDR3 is TGTGCCAGTAGCTGGGACGGGAAGAACACTGAAGCTTTCTTT. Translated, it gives CASSWDGKNTEAFF.

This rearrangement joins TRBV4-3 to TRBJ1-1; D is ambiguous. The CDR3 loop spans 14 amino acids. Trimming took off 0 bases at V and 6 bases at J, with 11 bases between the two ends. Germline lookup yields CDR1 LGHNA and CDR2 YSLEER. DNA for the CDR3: TGCGCCAGCAGCCAAGAGAGGACGGCACCTGAAGCTTTCTTT. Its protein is CASSQERTAPEAFF.

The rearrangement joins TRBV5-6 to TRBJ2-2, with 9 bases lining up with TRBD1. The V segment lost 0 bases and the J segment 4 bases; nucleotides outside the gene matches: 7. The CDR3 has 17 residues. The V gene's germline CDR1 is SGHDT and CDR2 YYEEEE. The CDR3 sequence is CASSLAGQGFGTGELFF. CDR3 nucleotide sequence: TGTGCCAGCAGCTTGGCGGGACAGGGCTTCGGCACCGGGGAGCTGTTTTTT.

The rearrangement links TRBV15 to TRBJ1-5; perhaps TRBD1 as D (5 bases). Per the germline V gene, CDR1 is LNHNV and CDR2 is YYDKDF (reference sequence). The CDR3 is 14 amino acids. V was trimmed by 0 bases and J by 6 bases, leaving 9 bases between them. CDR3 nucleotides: TGTGCCACCAGCAGAGATCGAGGGACTCAGCCCCAGCATTTT. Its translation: CATSRDRGTQPQHF.

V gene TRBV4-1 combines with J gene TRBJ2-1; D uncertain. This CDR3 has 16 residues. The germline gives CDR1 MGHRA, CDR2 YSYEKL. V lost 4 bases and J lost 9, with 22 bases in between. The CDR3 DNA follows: TGCGCCAGCAGCCCCAGTGCTAGTAGGCCTTTCGGTGAGCAGTTCTTC. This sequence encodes CASSPSASRPFGEQFF.

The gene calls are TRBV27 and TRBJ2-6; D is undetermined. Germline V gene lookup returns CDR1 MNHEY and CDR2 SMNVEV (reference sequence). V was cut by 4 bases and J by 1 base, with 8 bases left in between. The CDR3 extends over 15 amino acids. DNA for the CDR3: TGTGCCAGCAGTTCCCTAACATCTGGGGCCAACGTCCTGACTTTC. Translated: CASSSLTSGANVLTF.

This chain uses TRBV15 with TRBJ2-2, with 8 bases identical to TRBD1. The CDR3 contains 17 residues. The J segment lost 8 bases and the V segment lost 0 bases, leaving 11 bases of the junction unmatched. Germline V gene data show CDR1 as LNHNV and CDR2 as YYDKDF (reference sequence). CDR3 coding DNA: TGTGCCACCAGCAGAGATCGTACAGGGGGACCCAATGGGGAGCTGTTTTTT. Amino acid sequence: CATSRDRTGGPNGELFF.

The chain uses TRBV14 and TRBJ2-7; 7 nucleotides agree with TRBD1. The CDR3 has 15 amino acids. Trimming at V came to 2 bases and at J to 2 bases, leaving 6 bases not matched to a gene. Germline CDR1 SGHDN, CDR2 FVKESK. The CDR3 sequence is CASSQTITGAYEQYF. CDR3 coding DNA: TGTGCCAGCAGCCAAACGATCACAGGGGCCTACGAGCAGTACTTC.

CDR3 nucleotides: TGTGCCAGCAGCCATCATCCGGGACTAGCGGGAGTCTCAGATACGCAGTATTTT. This translates into CASSHHPGLAGVSDTQYF. J is TRBJ2-3 and V is TRBV7-3; 14 positions agree with TRBD2. This CDR3 has 18 amino acids. J lost 4 bases, V lost 5 bases, and 11 bases had no gene match. Germline-derived CDR1 and CDR2 are SGHTA and FQGTGA.

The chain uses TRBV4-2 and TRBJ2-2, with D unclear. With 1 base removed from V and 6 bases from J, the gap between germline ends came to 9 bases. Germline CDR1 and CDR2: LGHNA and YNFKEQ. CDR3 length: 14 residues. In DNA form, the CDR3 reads TGTGCCAGCAGCCAAGTAGACAATTCCGGGGAGCTGTTTTTT. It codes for CASSQVDNSGELFF.

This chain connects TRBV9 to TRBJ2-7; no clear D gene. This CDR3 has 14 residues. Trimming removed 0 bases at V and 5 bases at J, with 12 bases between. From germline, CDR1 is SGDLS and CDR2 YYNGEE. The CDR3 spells CASSVGVSSHEQYF. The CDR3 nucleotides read TGTGCCAGCAGCGTAGGCGTTAGCAGTCACGAGCAGTACTTC.

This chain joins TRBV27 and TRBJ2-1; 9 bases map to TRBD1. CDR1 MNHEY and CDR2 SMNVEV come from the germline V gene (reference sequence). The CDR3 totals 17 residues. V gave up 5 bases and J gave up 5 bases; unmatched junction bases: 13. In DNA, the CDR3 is TGTGCCAGCAGTGTACAGGGGGCACCTCGACCGCACAATGAGCAGTTCTTC. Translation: CASSVQGAPRPHNEQFF.

The CDR3 nucleotides are TGTGCCAGCAGTTACCTCGGGACCTCTTGGGAGACCCAGTACTTC. Translated, it gives CASSYLGTSWETQYF. This chain connects TRBV6-5 to TRBJ2-5; possibly TRBD1 or TRBD2 for D (5 bases each). CDR1 is MNHEY and CDR2 is SVGAGI in the germline V gene. V lost 2 bases, J lost 5 bases, and 15 bases lay in between. The CDR3 length is 15 residues.

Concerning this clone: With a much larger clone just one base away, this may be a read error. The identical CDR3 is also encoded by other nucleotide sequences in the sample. The CDR3 DNA is TGTGCCAGCAGCTTAGGAGAGACCCAGTACTTC. It yields the protein CASSLGETQYF. The chain couples TRBV27 to TRBJ2-5, with D unclear. Germline V gene sequence: CDR1 MNHEY, CDR2 SMNVEV (reference sequence). The CDR3 runs to 11 residues. Deletions cut 6 bases from V and 4 bases from J, with 6 bases between.

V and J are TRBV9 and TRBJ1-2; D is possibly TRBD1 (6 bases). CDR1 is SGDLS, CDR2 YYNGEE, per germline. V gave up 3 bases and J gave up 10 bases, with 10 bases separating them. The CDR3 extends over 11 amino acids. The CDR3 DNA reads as TGTGCCAGCAGCGCCGGACAGATCTACACCTTC. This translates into CASSAGQIYTF.

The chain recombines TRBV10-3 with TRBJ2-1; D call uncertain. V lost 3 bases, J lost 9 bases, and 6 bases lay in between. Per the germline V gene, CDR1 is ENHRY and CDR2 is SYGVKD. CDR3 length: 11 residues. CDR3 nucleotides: TGTGCCATCAGTGACAGTACTGAGCAGTTCTTC. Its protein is CAISDSTEQFF.

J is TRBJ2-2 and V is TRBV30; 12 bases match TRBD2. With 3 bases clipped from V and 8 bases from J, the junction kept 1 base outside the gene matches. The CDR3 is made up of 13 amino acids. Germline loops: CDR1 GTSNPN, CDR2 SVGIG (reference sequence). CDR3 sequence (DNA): TGTGCCTGGAGGACTAGCGGGGGTGGGGAGCTGTTTTTT. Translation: CAWRTSGGGELFF.

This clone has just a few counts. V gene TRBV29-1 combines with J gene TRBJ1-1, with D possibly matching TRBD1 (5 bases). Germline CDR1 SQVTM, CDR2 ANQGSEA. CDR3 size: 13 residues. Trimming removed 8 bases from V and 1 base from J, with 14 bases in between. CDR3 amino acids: CSPTGEPNTEAFF. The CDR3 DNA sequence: TGCAGCCCGACGGGGGAACCGAACACTGAAGCTTTCTTT.

The DNA for the CDR3 is TGTGCCAGCAGCCGGGGCTGGGAAACCAATCAGCCCCAGCATTTT. Its protein is CASSRGWETNQPQHF. The chain joins TRBV28 to TRBJ1-5, with D possibly being TRBD1 (5 bases). CDR1 is MDHEN, CDR2 SYDVKM, per germline. This CDR3 spans 15 amino acids. V lost 6 bases, J lost 3 bases, and 15 bases lay in between.

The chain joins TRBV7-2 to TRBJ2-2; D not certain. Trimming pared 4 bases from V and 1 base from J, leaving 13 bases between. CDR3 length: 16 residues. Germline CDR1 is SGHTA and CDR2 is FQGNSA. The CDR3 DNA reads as TGTGCCAGCAGCTCACCTTTGTATGTGAACACCGGGGAGCTGTTTTTT. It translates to CASSSPLYVNTGELFF.

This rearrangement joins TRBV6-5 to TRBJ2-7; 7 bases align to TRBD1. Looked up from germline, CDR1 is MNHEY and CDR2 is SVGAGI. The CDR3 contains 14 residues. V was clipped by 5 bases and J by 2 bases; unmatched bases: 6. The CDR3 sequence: CASSPGDRTYEQYF. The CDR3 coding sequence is TGTGCCAGCAGTCCTGGGGACAGAACCTACGAGCAGTACTTC.

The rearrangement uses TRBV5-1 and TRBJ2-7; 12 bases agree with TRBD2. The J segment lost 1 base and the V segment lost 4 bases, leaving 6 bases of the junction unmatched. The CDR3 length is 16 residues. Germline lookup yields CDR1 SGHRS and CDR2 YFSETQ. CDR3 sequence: CASSVGLAGLSYEQYF. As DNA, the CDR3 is TGCGCCAGCAGCGTCGGACTAGCGGGATTGTCCTACGAGCAGTACTTC.

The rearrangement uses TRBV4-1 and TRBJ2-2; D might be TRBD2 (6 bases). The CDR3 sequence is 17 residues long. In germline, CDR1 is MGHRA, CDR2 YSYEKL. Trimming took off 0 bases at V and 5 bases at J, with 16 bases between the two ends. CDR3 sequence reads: CASSQELAVYWTGELFF. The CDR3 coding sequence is TGCGCCAGCAGCCAAGAACTAGCAGTTTATTGGACCGGGGAGCTGTTTTTT.

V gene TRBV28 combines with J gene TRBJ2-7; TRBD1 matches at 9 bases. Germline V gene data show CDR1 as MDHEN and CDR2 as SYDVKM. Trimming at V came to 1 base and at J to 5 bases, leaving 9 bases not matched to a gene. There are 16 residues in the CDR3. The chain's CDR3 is CASSLSSGTGRDEQYF. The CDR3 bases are TGTGCCAGCAGTTTATCTTCCGGGACAGGGCGGGACGAGCAGTACTTC.

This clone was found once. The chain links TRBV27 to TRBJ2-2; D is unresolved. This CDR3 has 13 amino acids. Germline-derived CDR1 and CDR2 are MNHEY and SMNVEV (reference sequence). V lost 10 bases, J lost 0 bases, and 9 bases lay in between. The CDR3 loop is CATRTANTGELFF. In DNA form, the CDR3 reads TGTGCCACTCGAACGGCGAACACCGGGGAGCTGTTTTTT.

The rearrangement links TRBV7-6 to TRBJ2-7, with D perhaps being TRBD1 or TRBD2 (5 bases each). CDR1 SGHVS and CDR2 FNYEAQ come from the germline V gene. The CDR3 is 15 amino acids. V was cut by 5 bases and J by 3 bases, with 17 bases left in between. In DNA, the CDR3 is TGTGCCAGCAGCACCCGGGACGCCTTCCACTACGAGCAGTACTTC. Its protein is CASSTRDAFHYEQYF. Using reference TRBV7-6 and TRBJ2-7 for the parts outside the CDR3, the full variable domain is GAGVSQSPRYKVTKRGQDVALRCDPISGHVSLYWYRQALGQGPEFLTYFNYEAQQDKSGLPNDRFSAERPEGSISTLTIQRTEQRDSAMYRCASSTRDAFHYEQYFGPGTRLTVT.

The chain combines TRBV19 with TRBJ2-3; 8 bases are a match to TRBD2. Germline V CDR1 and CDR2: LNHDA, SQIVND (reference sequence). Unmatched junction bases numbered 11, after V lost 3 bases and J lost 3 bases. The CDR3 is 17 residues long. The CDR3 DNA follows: TGTGCCAGTAGTATTGATGGAAGCGGGAGAGAAACAGATACGCAGTATTTT. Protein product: CASSIDGSGRETDTQYF.

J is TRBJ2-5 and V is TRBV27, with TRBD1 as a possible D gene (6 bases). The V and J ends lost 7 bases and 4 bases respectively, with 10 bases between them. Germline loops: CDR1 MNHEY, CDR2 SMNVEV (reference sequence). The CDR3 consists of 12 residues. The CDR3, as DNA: TGTGCCAGCAAGGGGGATGGAGAGACCCAGTACTTC. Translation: CASKGDGETQYF.

CDR3 in DNA: TGTGCCAGCAGCCCCCGGACAGGATCCCTTTATAACACCGGGGAGCTGTTTTTT. Protein: CASSPRTGSLYNTGELFF. The chain couples TRBV9 to TRBJ2-2, with 7 bases aligning to TRBD1. The length of the CDR3 is 18 residues. J was trimmed by 2 bases and V by 4 bases; bases with no gene match: 14. Looked up from germline, CDR1 is SGDLS and CDR2 is YYNGEE.

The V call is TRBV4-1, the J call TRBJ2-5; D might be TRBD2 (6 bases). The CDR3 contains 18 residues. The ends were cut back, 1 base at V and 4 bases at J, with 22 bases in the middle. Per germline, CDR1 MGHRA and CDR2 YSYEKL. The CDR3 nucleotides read TGCGCCAGCAGCCAAGTATCCCCCTTAGTACTAGCTGCAGAGACCCAGTACTTC. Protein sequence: CASSQVSPLVLAAETQYF.